Each of the 10 T cell receptor beta chains below was sequenced from the same sample in a study of kidney transplant recipient with SARS-CoV-2 infection. TCRdb reprocessed the reads via MiXCR and lists one record per CDR3 protein. This table holds under 250,000 distinct CDR3 sequences, roughly 26% found once. Sequenced material: a blood sample, taken at baseline and around day 120 from a kidney transplant recipient. The source of these receptors is a male patient younger than 45 who had COVID-19 and was a kidney transplant recipient. Certain T cells may be donor cells from the graft.

Of note for this clonotype: Since a much larger clone is just one base distant, this may be a read error. The chain couples TRBV23-1 to TRBJ2-2, with D hard to call. TRBV23-1 is labeled an ORF, and its function is uncertain. The CDR3 runs to 17 residues. V was shortened by 7 bases and J by 4 bases, with 22 bases between the two germline ends. CDR3 in amino acids: CASNHQSRGSLTGELFF. The CDR3 nucleotides read TGCGCCAGCAATCATCAATCTAGAGGCAGCCTCACCGGGGAGCTGTTTTTT.

This clonotype was detected ten times or more. This chain uses TRBV6-6 with TRBJ1-3; D is ambiguous. Trimming took 10 bases from V and 1 from J, leaving 11 bases between them. The CDR3 consists of 13 residues. Germline lookup yields CDR1 MNHNY and CDR2 SVGAGI (reference sequence). CDR3 sequence (DNA): TGTGCCACCGAGTATGTATCTGGAAACACCATATATTTT. Encoded protein: CATEYVSGNTIYF.

On this clonotype itself: A much larger clone differs from this one at a single base, so this may be a read error. The CDR3 ends on some other residue instead of the conserved phenylalanine or tryptophan, so this is likely a read error. The rearrangement uses TRBV7-2 and TRBJ1-2; D remains unclear. The ends were cut back, 5 bases at V and 4 bases at J, with 23 bases in the middle. Per germline, CDR1 SGHTA and CDR2 FQGNSA. The CDR3 covers 17 residues. The CDR3 protein is CASSNTLRDGKTYGYTV. The CDR3 DNA reads TGTGCCAGCAGCAATACACTCAGAGACGGAAAGACCTATGGCTACACCGTC.

This clonotype occurred a few times. The V and J genes are TRBV6-4 and TRBJ2-3; D is unresolved. The germline V gene encodes CDR1 MRHNA and CDR2 SNTAGT. The CDR3 is 15 residues long. The V gene lost 0 bases and the J gene lost 1 base, with 8 bases spanning the gap. The CDR3 DNA follows: TGTGCCAGCAGTGACTCTCTCGCGGGCACAGATACGCAGTATTTT. Translating it yields CASSDSLAGTDTQYF.

This clonotype showed up just a few times. The chain couples TRBV16 to TRBJ1-2, with unresolved D. The germline gives CDR1 KGHSY, CDR2 FQNENV. The CDR3 is 17 residues long. The V end was cut by 4 bases, the J end by 4 bases, with 22 bases between. CDR3 nucleotides: TGTGCCAGCAGCCGGCAACGGGTCGTTAGAAAGACCTATGGCTACACCTTC. It is translated as CASSRQRVVRKTYGYTF.

V usage is TRBV11-3 and J usage is TRBJ2-3; 7 positions match TRBD2. V shed 0 bases, J shed 1 base, and the junction held 4 bases outside the gene matches. Germline CDR1 SGHNT, CDR2 YENEEA. The CDR3 has 16 amino acids. The CDR3, as DNA: TGTGCCAGCAGCTTAGAGGGCGGGAGAGGCACAGATACGCAGTATTTT. This codes for CASSLEGGRGTDTQYF. The full variable domain, in which reference TRBV11-3 and TRBJ2-3 provide the parts outside the CDR3, is EAGVVQSPRYKIIEKKQPVAFWCNPISGHNTLYWYLQNLGQGPELLIRYENEEAVDDSQLPKDRFSAERLKGVDSTLKIQPAELGDSAVYLCASSLEGGRGTDTQYFGPGTRLTVL.

This clonotype occurred many times. This chain joins TRBV4-1 and TRBJ2-7; 12 nucleotides match TRBD1. J gave up 7 bases and V 3 bases, and 10 bases lay outside the gene matches. The CDR3 extends over 16 amino acids. The germline CDR1 and CDR2 sequences are MGHRA and YSYEKL. The chain's CDR3 is CASSQNTGTGGWEQYF. Here the CDR3 DNA reads TGCGCCAGCAGCCAGAACACCGGGACAGGGGGCTGGGAGCAGTACTTC.

In regard to this clonotype: A clone one base away is much larger, so this may be a read error. The J gene is TRBJ2-1, the V gene TRBV19, with D unresolved. This CDR3 comprises 14 residues. The V gene's germline CDR1 is LNHDA and CDR2 SQIVND (reference sequence). CDR3 sequence (DNA): TGTGCCAGTAGTATGAGACGGATTGACAATGAGAAGTTCTTC. Residues: CASSMRRIDNEKFF. Drawing the rest from reference TRBV19 and TRBJ2-1, the complete variable domain is DGGITQSPKYLFRKEGQNVTLSCEQNLNHDAMYWYRQDPGQGLRLIYYSQIVNDFQKGDIAEGYSVSREKKESFPLTVTSAQKNPTAFYLCASSMRRIDNEKFFGPGTRLTVL.

This clonotype appeared many times. The rearrangement uses TRBV11-3 and TRBJ1-2; D call uncertain. There are 17 residues in the CDR3. Germline V gene data show CDR1 as SGHNT and CDR2 as YENEEA. Deletions cut 5 bases from V and 4 bases from J, with 23 bases between. The CDR3 region is CASSTGIDLGKTYGYTF. CDR3 sequence (DNA): TGTGCCAGCAGCACCGGCATCGATCTCGGAAAGACCTATGGCTACACCTTC.

There are many counts of this clonotype. This sequence joins TRBV6-6 and TRBJ1-2; D unresolved. This CDR3 has 17 amino acids. Trimming took off 5 bases at V and 4 bases at J, with 23 bases between the two ends. Per the germline V gene, CDR1 is MNHNY and CDR2 is SVGAGI (reference sequence). The CDR3 nucleotides are TGTGCCAGCAGTCTGAATGAAGGTGGGAGAAAGACCTATGGCTACACCTTC. Translated, it gives CASSLNEGGRKTYGYTF.